This record concerns one T cell receptor delta chain sequence. A much larger clone is a single base away; this may be a read error. The same CDR3 also results from other DNA sequences found in this sample. TCRdb repeated clone calling on the reads with CATT. The sample has more than 2,500 delta-chain clones; over 2% are singletons. This entry comes from a study of gamma-delta chains in newborns, infants, children. Study background: Polyclonal expansion of innate γδ T cells after birth follows microbial exposure.

This CDR3 spans 13 amino acids. Germline V lookup: CDR1 GEAIGNYY, CDR2 EKD. The sequenced sample was blood. This clonotype was obtained from a child who was a newborn, infant or young child, either healthy, febrile or measles-vaccinated (not recorded which). The V gene is TRDV2, the J gene TRDJ1, with TRDD3 matching 8 bases. The CDR3 DNA reads as TGTGCCTGCGACACCTGGGGGAGCGATAAACTCATCTTT. Protein product: CACDTWGSDKLIF.